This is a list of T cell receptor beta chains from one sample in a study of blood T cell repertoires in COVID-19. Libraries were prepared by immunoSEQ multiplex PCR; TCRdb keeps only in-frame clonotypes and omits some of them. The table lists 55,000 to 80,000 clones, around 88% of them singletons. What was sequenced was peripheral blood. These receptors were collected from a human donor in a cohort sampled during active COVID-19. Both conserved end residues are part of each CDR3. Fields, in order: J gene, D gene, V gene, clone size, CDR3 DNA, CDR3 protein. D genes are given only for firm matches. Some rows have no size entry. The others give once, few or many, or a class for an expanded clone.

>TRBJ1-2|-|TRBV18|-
TGTGCCAGCTCACATCGACAGGATGGAGGCTACACCTTC
CASSHRQDGGYTF
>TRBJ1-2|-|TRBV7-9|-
TGTGCCAGCAGCCCTAATGACTATGGCTACACCTTC
CASSPNDYGYTF
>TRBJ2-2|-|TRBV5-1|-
TGCGCCAGCACCCAGACAGGAGACTTCACCGGGGAGCTGTTTTTT
CASTQTGDFTGELFF
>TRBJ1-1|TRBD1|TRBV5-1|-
TGCGCCAGCAGCTTATTACAGGGGGGCACTGAAGCTTTCTTT
CASSLLQGGTEAFF
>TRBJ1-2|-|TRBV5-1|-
TGCGCCAGCAGCTTGGTGGACAGCTCTAACTATGGCTACACCTTC
CASSLVDSSNYGYTF
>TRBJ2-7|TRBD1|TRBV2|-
TGTGCCAGCAGTGAGAGGCGGACAGGGGGTGGCTACGAGCAGTACTTC
CASSERRTGGGYEQYF
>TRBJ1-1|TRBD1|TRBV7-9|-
TGTGCCAGCAGCTTAGCGGGGGACAGGCCGAACACTGAAGCTTTCTTT
CASSLAGDRPNTEAFF
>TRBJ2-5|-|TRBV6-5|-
TGTGCCAGCAGTTACTATCCGGTATCGAGGGAGACCCAGTACTTC
CASSYYPVSRETQYF
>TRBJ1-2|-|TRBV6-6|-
TGTGCCAGCAGGGGAGTCGTAGAAGGCTACACCTTC
CASRGVVEGYTF
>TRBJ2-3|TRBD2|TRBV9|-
TGTGCCAGCAGCGTAGTTGGCTCCTGGACTAGTTCCCCAGATACGCAGTATTTT
CASSVVGSWTSSPDTQYF
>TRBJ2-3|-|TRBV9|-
TGTGCCAGCAGCCTCCCTAGAGATACGCAGTATTTT
CASSLPRDTQYF
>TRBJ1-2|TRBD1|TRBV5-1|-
TGCGCCAGCAGCTTGCAACAGGGGGTTGATGGCTACACCTTC
CASSLQQGVDGYTF
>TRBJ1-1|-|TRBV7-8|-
TGTGCCAGCAGCTTAGATGTGACAGTTAGAGCTTTCTTT
CASSLDVTVRAFF
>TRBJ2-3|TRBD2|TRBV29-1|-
TGCAGCGTTGAGTCTGGGGGGGCAGATACGCAGTATTTT
CSVESGGADTQYF
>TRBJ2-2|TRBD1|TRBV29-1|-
TGCAGCGTTGAGACAGGGCGGTCAGGGACCGGGGAGCTGTTTTTT
CSVETGRSGTGELFF
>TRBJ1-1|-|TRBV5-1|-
TGCGCCAGCAGCTTACAGGGCGAAGAAGCTTTCTTT
CASSLQGEEAFF
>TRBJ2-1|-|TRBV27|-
TGTGCCAGCAGTTTAGGGATTACTAGCTACGTAGACAATGAGCAGTTCTTC
CASSLGITSYVDNEQFF
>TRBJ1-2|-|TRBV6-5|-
TGTGCCAGCAGTTACTCGATGAGGGGGTTTTATGGCTACACCTTC
CASSYSMRGFYGYTF
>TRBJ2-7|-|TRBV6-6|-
TGTGCCAGCACCGACAGGATTTACGAGCAGTACTTC
CASTDRIYEQYF
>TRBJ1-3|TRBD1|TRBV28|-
TGTGCCAGTCCCCCAGGGGACAGGAGAGACGCTGGAAACACCATATATTTT
CASPPGDRRDAGNTIYF
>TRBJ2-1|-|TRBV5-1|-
TGCGCCAGCAGCTTGGTCGACTCTAGTAGGATAAATGAGCAGTTCTTC
CASSLVDSSRINEQFF
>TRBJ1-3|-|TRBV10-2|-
TGCGCCAGCAGTACAGCCCACTCTGGAAACACCATATATTTT
CASSTAHSGNTIYF
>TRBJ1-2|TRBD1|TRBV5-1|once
TGCGCCAGCACCATAGGACAGGGGGCTCGGGACTATGGCTACACCTTC
CASTIGQGARDYGYTF
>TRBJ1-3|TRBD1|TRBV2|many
TGTGCCAGCAGCCCCGACAGGGCCTTAGGAAACACCATATATTTT
CASSPDRALGNTIYF
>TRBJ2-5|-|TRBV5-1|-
TGCGCCAGCAGCCCGGGCGGGGCCCAAGAGACCCAGTACTTC
CASSPGGAQETQYF
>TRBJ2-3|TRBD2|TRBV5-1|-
TGCGCCAGCAGCCCAGGGACTAGCATCGATACGCAGTATTTT
CASSPGTSIDTQYF
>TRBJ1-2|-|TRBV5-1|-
TGCGCCAGCAGCTTGGACAGAAGCTATGGCTACACCTTC
CASSLDRSYGYTF
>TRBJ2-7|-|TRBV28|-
TGTGCCAGCAGTGCGAGCGGATTAATCTCCTACGAGCAGTACTTC
CASSASGLISYEQYF
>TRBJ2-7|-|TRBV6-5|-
TGTGCCAGCGCCAGAACAGGGATCTACGAGCAGTACTTC
CASARTGIYEQYF
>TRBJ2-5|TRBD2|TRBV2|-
TGTGCCAGCAGTGGTGGCGGGGGGGCAGAGACCCAGTACTTC
CASSGGGGAETQYF
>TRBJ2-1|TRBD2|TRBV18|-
TGTGCCAGCTCACTTAACGGACTAGCGGGAAGTGAGCAGTTCTTC
CASSLNGLAGSEQFF
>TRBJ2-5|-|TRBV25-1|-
TGTGCCAGCAGTGATTCGACATTGTACCAAGAGACCCAGTACTTC
CASSDSTLYQETQYF
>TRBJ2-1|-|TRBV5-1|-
TGCGCCAGCAGTTTCGGGAGCGGCTCCTACAATGAGCAGTTCTTC
CASSFGSGSYNEQFF
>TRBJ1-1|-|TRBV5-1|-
TGCGCCAGCAGCCCCCGTAGGAACACTGAAGCTTTCTTT
CASSPRRNTEAFF
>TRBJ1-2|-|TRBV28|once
TGTGCCAGCAGTTTTAGAGCTAACTATGGCTACACCTTC
CASSFRANYGYTF
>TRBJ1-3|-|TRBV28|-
TGTGCCGCGGGTGGGGGGGCCTCTGGAAACACCATATATTTT
CAAGGGASGNTIYF
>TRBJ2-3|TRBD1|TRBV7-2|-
TGTGCCAGCAGCTTAGGGACAGGGGGAGATACGCAGTATTTT
CASSLGTGGDTQYF
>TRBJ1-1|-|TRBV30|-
TGTGCCTGGAGTAGGGAGGGGACAAACACTGAAGCTTTCTTT
CAWSREGTNTEAFF
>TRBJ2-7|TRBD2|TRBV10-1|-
TGCGCCAGCAGTGCGGGACTAGCCTACGAGCAGTACTTC
CASSAGLAYEQYF
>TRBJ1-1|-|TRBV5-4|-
TGTGCCAGCAACCCTGGGCAGGGCTCCGGGGGGGACACTGAAGCTTTCTTT
CASNPGQGSGGDTEAFF